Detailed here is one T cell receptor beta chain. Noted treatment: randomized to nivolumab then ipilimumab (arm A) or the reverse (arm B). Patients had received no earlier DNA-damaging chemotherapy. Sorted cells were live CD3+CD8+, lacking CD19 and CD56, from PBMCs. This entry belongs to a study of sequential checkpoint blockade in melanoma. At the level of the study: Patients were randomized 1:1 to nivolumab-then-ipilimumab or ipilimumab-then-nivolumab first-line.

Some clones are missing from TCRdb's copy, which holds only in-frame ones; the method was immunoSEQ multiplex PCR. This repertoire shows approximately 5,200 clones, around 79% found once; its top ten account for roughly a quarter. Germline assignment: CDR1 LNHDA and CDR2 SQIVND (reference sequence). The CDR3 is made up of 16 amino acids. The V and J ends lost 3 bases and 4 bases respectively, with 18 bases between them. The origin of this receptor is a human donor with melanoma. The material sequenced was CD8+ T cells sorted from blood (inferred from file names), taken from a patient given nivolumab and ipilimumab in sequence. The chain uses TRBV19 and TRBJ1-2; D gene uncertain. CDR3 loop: CASSISGKSKTYGYTF. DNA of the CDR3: TGTGCCAGTAGTATTAGCGGCAAATCGAAAACCTATGGCTACACCTTC.